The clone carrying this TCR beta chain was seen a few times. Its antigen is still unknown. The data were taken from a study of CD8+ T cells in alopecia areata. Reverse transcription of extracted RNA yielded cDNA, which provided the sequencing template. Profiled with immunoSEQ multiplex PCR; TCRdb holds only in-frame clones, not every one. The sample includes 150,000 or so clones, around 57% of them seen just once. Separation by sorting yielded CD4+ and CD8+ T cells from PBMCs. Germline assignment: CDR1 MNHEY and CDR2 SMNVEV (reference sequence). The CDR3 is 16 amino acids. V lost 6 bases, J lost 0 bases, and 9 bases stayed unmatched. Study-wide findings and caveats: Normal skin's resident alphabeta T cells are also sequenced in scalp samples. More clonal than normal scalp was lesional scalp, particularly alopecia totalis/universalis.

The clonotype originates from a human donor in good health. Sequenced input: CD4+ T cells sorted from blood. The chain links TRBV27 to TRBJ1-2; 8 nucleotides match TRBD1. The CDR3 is CASSRQGAQANYGYTF. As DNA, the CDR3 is TGTGCCAGCAGCCGGCAGGGGGCCCAAGCTAACTATGGCTACACCTTC.